Below, 16 T cell receptor beta chains from the same sample are listed, as sequenced in a study of T cell responses to AZD1222 COVID-19 vaccine. Generated by immunoSEQ multiplex PCR, the TCRdb table keeps only in-frame clones and is missing some. The repertoire holds over 95,000 clones, approximately 89% seen once, with under 5.5% in the top ten. The sample here was peripheral blood, taken on day 0 of AZD1222 vaccination. The source is an adult in good health.

The chain employs TRBV25-1 and TRBJ2-3; no reliable D call. Germline CDR1 reads MGHDK; CDR2 reads SYGVNS. CDR3 length: 14 residues. The germline V and J ends were trimmed by 4 bases and 4 bases, with 12 bases remaining between them. The CDR3 DNA sequence: TGTGCCAGCAGTGCCCTCTCGCCCGCAGATACGCAGTATTTT. Protein sequence: CASSALSPADTQYF.

This chain connects TRBV9 to TRBJ1-4; D remains ambiguous. The germline gives CDR1 SGDLS, CDR2 YYNGEE. The germline V and J ends were trimmed by 3 bases and 5 bases, with 11 bases remaining between them. This CDR3 region has 14 residues. This chain's CDR3 is CASSGVGPNEKLFF. CDR3 sequence (DNA): TGTGCCAGCAGCGGTGTAGGGCCGAATGAAAAACTGTTTTTT. The full variable domain, rest sourced from reference TRBV9 and TRBJ1-4, is DSGVTQTPKHLITATGQRVTLRCSPRSGDLSVYWYQQSLDQGLQFLIQYYNGEERAKGNILERFSAQQFPDLHSELNLSSLELGDSALYFCASSGVGPNEKLFFGSGTQLSVL.

The chain carries TRBV28 and TRBJ1-5; possibly TRBD1 for D (6 bases). The CDR3 length is 12 residues. V lost 9 bases and J 1 base, leaving 7 bases between the germline ends. Germline-derived CDR1 and CDR2 are MDHEN and SYDVKM. CDR3 sequence reads: CASQGSNQPQHF. The CDR3 region has the DNA TGTGCCAGTCAGGGGAGCAATCAGCCCCAGCATTTT.

Here the CDR3 reads CASRGGATEAFF. The CDR3 DNA reads TGTGCCAGCAGAGGGGGGGCGACTGAAGCTTTCTTT. The J gene is TRBJ1-1, the V gene TRBV6-5, with D maybe TRBD1 (6 bases). Germline assignment: CDR1 MNHEY and CDR2 SVGAGI. There are 12 residues in the CDR3. The V gene lost 6 bases and the J gene lost 5 bases, with 10 bases spanning the gap.

The rearrangement links TRBV3-1 (or the pseudogene TRBV3-2) to TRBJ1-5, with unresolved D. This CDR3 spans 15 amino acids. Germline values: CDR1 LGHDT, CDR2 YNNKEL (reference sequence). Trimming removed 1 base from V and 4 bases from J, with 11 bases in between. DNA of the CDR3: TGTGCCAGCAGCCAAGCCGGGCTAGGGAATCAGCCCCAGCATTTT. Amino acids: CASSQAGLGNQPQHF.

The sample holds one count of this clone. The chain carries TRBV5-1 and TRBJ2-1; D ambiguous. Trimming cost V 0 bases and J 3 bases, with 13 bases left between them. The V gene's germline CDR1 is SGHRS and CDR2 YFSETQ. The CDR3 runs 16 residues. The CDR3 region is CASSLAVGSDYNEQFF. The CDR3 bases are TGCGCCAGCAGCTTGGCCGTGGGGTCCGACTACAATGAGCAGTTCTTC.

J is TRBJ2-2 and V is TRBV5-1; D possibly corresponds to TRBD2 (5 bases). Trimming pared 5 bases from V and 8 bases from J, leaving 13 bases between. CDR1 is SGHRS and CDR2 is YFSETQ in the germline V gene. This CDR3 has 13 residues. DNA for the CDR3: TGCGCCAGCAGAGGACTGGGGATAGGGGAGCTGTTTTTT. Its protein is CASRGLGIGELFF.

This sequence joins TRBV7-2 and TRBJ2-3, with 8 bases identical to TRBD2. Germline CDR1 reads SGHTA; CDR2 reads FQGNSA. Trimming took 8 bases from V and 2 from J; bases not matched to a gene: 9. This CDR3 has 15 amino acids. This chain's CDR3 is CASGRSGGPTDTQYF. As DNA, the CDR3 is TGTGCCAGCGGAAGGAGCGGGGGACCCACAGATACGCAGTATTTT.

This sequence joins TRBV7-2 and TRBJ2-3, with D possibly TRBD2 on 7 matching bases. The CDR3 is made up of 15 amino acids. Germline values: CDR1 SGHTA, CDR2 FQGNSA. V was pared by 0 bases and J by 7 bases, with 14 bases between. The CDR3 loop is CASSLAGRGANTQYF. The CDR3 DNA is TGTGCCAGCAGCTTAGCGGGGAGGGGGGCGAATACGCAGTATTTT.

This clone was counted a single time. The chain recombines TRBV4-2 with TRBJ1-1, with D unclear. Germline CDR1 LGHNA, CDR2 YNFKEQ. This CDR3 contains 14 residues. V was cut by 0 bases and J by 4 bases, with 9 bases left in between. The CDR3 coding sequence is TGTGCCAGCAGCCAAGATGGCACCTCCACTGAAGCTTTCTTT. It is translated as CASSQDGTSTEAFF.

The chain employs TRBV7-2 and TRBJ1-6; 11 bases map to TRBD1. This CDR3 region has 16 residues. Germline V CDR1 and CDR2: SGHTA, FQGNSA. Germline trimming cut 5 bases from V and 8 bases from J; bases unmatched to any gene: 8. CDR3 residues: CASSLSDRGPYSPLHF. DNA for the CDR3: TGTGCCAGCAGCCTATCGGACAGGGGGCCTTATTCACCCCTCCACTTT.

This chain links TRBV9 with TRBJ2-3, with 10 bases that match TRBD2. This CDR3 has 19 amino acids. The germline CDR1 and CDR2 sequences are SGDLS and YYNGEE. The V and J ends lost 0 bases and 1 base, in that order; junction bases with no gene match: 11. The chain's CDR3 is CASSVDRGLLAGRTDTQYF. The DNA for the CDR3 is TGTGCCAGCAGCGTAGATAGAGGATTACTAGCGGGGCGCACAGATACGCAGTATTTT.

Details on this clone: At one of its ends the junction is not consistent with the germline gene, which may arise from a read error. CDR3 DNA: TGTGCCAGCACCTTAGGGGCTATCGGGGAGCTGTTTTTT. Translation: CASTLGAIGELFF. The chain employs TRBV7-2 and TRBJ2-2; possibly TRBD1 for D (5 bases). The CDR3 runs to 13 residues. Looked up from germline, CDR1 is SGHTA and CDR2 is FQGNSA.

CDR3: CASSWGLANTEAFF. The CDR3 DNA reads as TGCGCCAGCAGCTGGGGTTTGGCGAACACTGAAGCTTTCTTT. The chain employs TRBV5-1 and TRBJ1-1; D unresolved. Germline V gene data show CDR1 as SGHRS and CDR2 as YFSETQ. Between the trimmed V and J ends, which lost 3 bases and 1 base, there was a span of 10 bases. The CDR3 runs to 14 residues.

The chain uses TRBV27 and TRBJ2-7, with TRBD1 identical over 7 bases. The germline CDR1 and CDR2 sequences are MNHEY and SMNVEV (reference sequence). The CDR3 is 14 amino acids. V lost 3 bases and J lost 7; bases outside the gene matches: 9. The CDR3 region has the DNA TGTGCCAGCAGTTTCGGGACAGTTCCAGTGGAGCAGTACTTC. This translates into CASSFGTVPVEQYF.

The chain couples TRBV5-1 to TRBJ2-3; no firm D call. V lost 6 bases and J lost 0, with 8 bases in between. The CDR3 sequence is 13 residues long. CDR1 and CDR2 (germline): SGHRS, YFSETQ. CDR3 nucleotides: TGCGCCAGCAAGCTGGGGAGCACAGATACGCAGTATTTT. Residues: CASKLGSTDTQYF.